The next 29 T cell receptor beta chains were all read from a single sample in a study of identical twins (dated by TCRdb to between 2015 and 2016). The library was made by 5' RACE. The data were produced on an Illumina HiSeq 2000. The public reads were quality trimmed at Q25 with fastp and then assembled into clones with MiXCR by TCRdb, keeping productive beta chains. Each entry merges the rows of one CDR3 protein and shows their most common DNA and genes. The sample table holds some 500,000 distinct CDR3 sequences, of which around 9.6% were seen once. The ten largest make up roughly 3% of the sample. These data were likewise used in another study, on yellow fever vaccine responses in identical twins.

Specimen: PBMCs. The receptor source for this set is a woman between 18 and 29 years old in good health.

Many counts were recorded for this clonotype. The chain links TRBV20-1 to TRBJ1-6; no definite D call. The CDR3 is 14 residues long. The germline V gene has CDR1 DFQATT and CDR2 SNEGSKA (reference sequence). The germline V and J ends were trimmed by 1 base and 8 bases, with 12 bases remaining between them. The CDR3 loop reads CSARVTDGDSPLHF. The CDR3 nucleotides read TGCAGTGCTAGAGTTACGGATGGTGATTCACCCCTCCACTTT.

This clonotype turned up a few times. The chain carries TRBV12-3 or TRBV12-4 and TRBJ1-5, with D possibly TRBD1 on 5 matching bases. CDR3 length: 13 residues. With 3 bases removed from V and 6 bases from J, the gap between germline ends came to 9 bases. The CDR3 spells CASSFTGGQPQHF. DNA for the CDR3: TGTGCCAGCAGTTTTACGGGGGGTCAGCCCCAGCATTTT.

The chain links TRBV20-1 to TRBJ2-7; 13 bases align to TRBD2. The V segment lost 4 bases and the J segment 4 bases; nucleotides outside the gene matches: 4. The CDR3 totals 14 residues. The V gene's germline CDR1 is DFQATT and CDR2 SNEGSKA (reference sequence). In nucleotides, the CDR3 is TGCAGTGCTACACCGGGACTAGCGGGGTACGAGCAGTACTTC. Translation: CSATPGLAGYEQYF.

This clonotype was detected many times. V is TRBV6-1 and J is TRBJ2-7, with a tentative D call TRBD2 (6 bases). This CDR3 has 15 amino acids. V gave up 5 bases and J gave up 2 bases, with 16 bases separating them. Germline V gene data show CDR1 as MNHNS and CDR2 as SASEGT. The CDR3 sequence: CASSPYLAPTYEQYF. The CDR3 region has the DNA TGTGCCAGCAGTCCTTATCTAGCGCCAACCTACGAGCAGTACTTC.

This clonotype was counted ten times or more. The rearrangement joins TRBV11-2 to TRBJ2-3, with 9 bases identical to TRBD2. The length of the CDR3 is 18 residues. The germline V gene has CDR1 SGHAT and CDR2 FQNNGV. V shed 5 bases and J 0 bases; nucleotides not matched to a gene: 12. Here the CDR3 reads CASSVKARAGGSTDTQYF. DNA of the CDR3: TGTGCCAGCAGCGTAAAAGCCAGAGCGGGAGGCAGCACAGATACGCAGTATTTT.

This clonotype came up a few times. The chain combines TRBV27 with TRBJ2-5, with 9 positions matching TRBD1. CDR1 is MNHEY, CDR2 SMNVEV, per germline (reference sequence). Germline trimming cut 6 bases from V and 5 bases from J; bases unmatched to any gene: 7. The CDR3 runs to 14 residues. The CDR3 reads CASSHGTGRETQYF. The CDR3 nucleotides are TGTGCCAGCAGCCATGGGACAGGGAGGGAGACCCAGTACTTC.

This clonotype occurred many times. V is TRBV12-3 or TRBV12-4 and J is TRBJ2-3; 8 bases match TRBD2. V gave up 6 bases and J gave up 4 bases; unmatched junction bases: 15. The CDR3 covers 17 residues. CDR3 DNA: TGTGCCAGCAGAGACCTTGGAGCGGGAGAAGGTTCAGATACGCAGTATTTT. Translating gives CASRDLGAGEGSDTQYF.

The chain is built from TRBV20-1 and TRBJ2-7; 7 nucleotides line up with TRBD2. The germline gives CDR1 DFQATT, CDR2 SNEGSKA (reference sequence). The V gene end was trimmed by 1 base and the J gene end by 2 bases; junction bases not matched to a gene: 8. CDR3 size: 15 residues. As DNA, the CDR3 is TGCAGTGCTAGAGGGATCAGGGAGGGTCCCTACGAGCAGTACTTC. Its translation is CSARGIREGPYEQYF.

This clonotype was recorded many times. This sequence joins TRBV5-1 and TRBJ2-3, with 10 bases fitting TRBD2. V shed 2 bases, J shed 3 bases, and the junction held 3 bases outside the gene matches. CDR3 length: 15 residues. Germline V gene sequence: CDR1 SGHRS, CDR2 YFSETQ. CDR3 sequence: CASSLAGGWTDTQYF. The CDR3 DNA is TGCGCCAGCAGCTTAGCGGGAGGGTGGACAGATACGCAGTATTTT.

This rearrangement joins TRBV7-3 to TRBJ2-3, with D tentatively TRBD1 (6 bases). This CDR3 has 13 residues. The germline V gene has CDR1 SGHTA and CDR2 FQGTGA. The V end was cut by 8 bases, the J end by 6 bases, with 15 bases between. CDR3 DNA sequence: TGTGCCAGCTGCAATGGGGGCGGGGATACGCAGTATTTT. It is translated as CASCNGGGDTQYF.

This clonotype was observed a few times. The chain joins TRBV19 to TRBJ2-2; TRBD2 agrees at 12 bases. J was trimmed by 4 bases and V by 4 bases; bases with no gene match: 4. This CDR3 has 16 amino acids. Germline CDR1 and CDR2: LNHDA and SQIVND (reference sequence). The chain's CDR3 is CASSTPSGGATGELFF. The CDR3, as DNA: TGTGCCAGTAGTACCCCTAGCGGGGGGGCCACCGGGGAGCTGTTTTTT. Filled out from reference TRBV19 and TRBJ2-2, the complete variable domain reads DGGITQSPKYLFRKEGQNVTLSCEQNLNHDAMYWYRQDPGQGLRLIYYSQIVNDFQKGDIAEGYSVSREKKESFPLTVTSAQKNPTAFYLCASSTPSGGATGELFFGEGSRLTVL.

This clonotype was seen a handful of times. The J gene is TRBJ1-1, the V gene TRBV7-6; D possibly corresponds to TRBD1 (6 bases). Germline CDR1 reads SGHVS; CDR2 reads FNYEAQ. The ends were cut back, 6 bases at V and 1 base at J, with 12 bases in the middle. This CDR3 region has 14 residues. The CDR3 bases are TGTGCCAGCAGAGGGGGGGGCCCGAACACTGAAGCTTTCTTT. Translation gives CASRGGGPNTEAFF.

Only a few counts were recorded for this clonotype. V is TRBV6-5 and J is TRBJ1-2; the D is unclear. This CDR3 has 15 residues. V was trimmed by 0 bases and J by 3 bases, leaving 11 bases between them. Germline CDR1 is MNHEY and CDR2 is SVGAGI. DNA of the CDR3: TGTGCCAGCAGTTACTCGAGCACAGACTACTATGGCTACACCTTC. This gives the protein CASSYSSTDYYGYTF.

This clonotype was picked up many times. V and J are TRBV7-9 and TRBJ2-7; D is ambiguous. This CDR3 has 13 residues. Germline assignment: CDR1 SEHNR and CDR2 FQNEAQ (reference sequence). Trimming shortened V by 6 bases and J by 3 bases, and 12 bases separated the two germline ends. CDR3 protein: CASSPGLHYEQYF. In DNA, the CDR3 is TGTGCCAGCAGTCCCGGGCTACACTACGAGCAGTACTTC.

The rearrangement uses TRBV27 and TRBJ2-7, with D perhaps TRBD2 (5 bases). This CDR3 contains 13 residues. The V gene's germline CDR1 is MNHEY and CDR2 SMNVEV (reference sequence). V lost 1 base and J 9 bases, leaving 13 bases between the germline ends. The CDR3 coding sequence is TGTGCCAGCAGTTTATTTTTCGGGGATGGGCAGTACTTC. Translation gives CASSLFFGDGQYF.

The sample holds many counts of this clonotype. CDR3: CASSLRVSDQLSYEQYF. The CDR3 coding sequence is TGTGCCAGCAGTTTAAGGGTCTCGGACCAACTATCCTACGAGCAGTACTTC. The chain combines TRBV12-3 or TRBV12-4 with TRBJ2-7; D is undetermined. The germline V and J ends were trimmed by 2 bases and 1 base, with 18 bases remaining between them. The CDR3 length is 17 residues.

The rearrangement links TRBV5-1 to TRBJ2-3; D is unclear. Germline values: CDR1 SGHRS, CDR2 YFSETQ. The CDR3 length is 15 residues. Between the trimmed V and J ends, which lost 5 bases and 2 bases, there was a span of 15 bases. The CDR3 loop is CASRLSFEATDTQYF. In DNA form, the CDR3 reads TGCGCCAGCAGGCTTAGCTTCGAAGCCACAGATACGCAGTATTTT.

This clonotype has just a few counts. The chain recombines TRBV7-2 with TRBJ1-1, with 7 bases identical to TRBD1. After removal of 7 bases from V and 7 bases from J, the junction contained 12 bases not matched to a gene. The CDR3 runs to 14 residues. The germline V gene encodes CDR1 SGHTA and CDR2 FQGNSA. The CDR3 DNA sequence: TGTGCCAGCACCAGACAGGGATGGAGTGGTGAAGCTTTCTTT. This encodes CASTRQGWSGEAFF.

This chain connects TRBV7-9 to TRBJ2-1; 8 nucleotides line up with TRBD2. CDR1 is SEHNR, CDR2 FQNEAQ, per germline (reference sequence). There are 16 residues in the CDR3. The ends lost 3 bases at V and 1 base at J; junction bases unmatched: 5. CDR3 DNA sequence: TGTGCCAGCAGCTTTAGCGGGGAGTGGTCCTACAATGAGCAGTTCTTC. Amino acids: CASSFSGEWSYNEQFF.

In its sample, this clonotype was seen a few times. Germline and junction disagree at one end, which may indicate a read error. This rearrangement joins TRBV7-9 to TRBJ2-7, with 9 bases matching TRBD1. This CDR3 region has 14 residues. Germline V gene sequence: CDR1 SEHNR, CDR2 FQNEAQ (reference sequence). The DNA for the CDR3 is TGTGCCAGCAGCTTAGCCCGCTCTGACAGGGGGACTCACTTC. Protein product: CASSLARSDRGTHF.

The chain carries TRBV5-5 and TRBJ1-2; unclear D gene. V lost 4 bases to trimming and J lost 8 bases, with 12 bases between them. The CDR3 consists of 12 residues. The germline V gene encodes CDR1 SGHKS and CDR2 YYEKEE (reference sequence). In DNA form, the CDR3 reads TGTGCCAGCAGCCCCCAGGAGGACGGCTACACCTTC. Translated: CASSPQEDGYTF.

CDR3 sequence reads: CASRGTGLQTGWSYEQYF. DNA of the CDR3: TGCGCCAGCAGGGGGACAGGACTACAAACCGGGTGGTCCTACGAGCAGTACTTC. The rearrangement joins TRBV10-2 to TRBJ2-7, with 8 nucleotides matching TRBD1. The CDR3 has 18 residues. J lost 1 base, V lost 6 bases, and 17 bases had no gene match. Germline V lookup: CDR1 WSHSY, CDR2 SAAADI.

The chain carries TRBV9 and TRBJ2-1, with 8 nucleotides matching TRBD1. The CDR3 contains 19 residues. Unmatched junction bases numbered 12, after V lost 1 base and J lost 0 bases. From germline, CDR1 is SGDLS and CDR2 YYNGEE. The CDR3 DNA sequence: TGTGCCAGCAGCGTACGGGGCCAGGGGGCTACTAGCTCCTACAATGAGCAGTTCTTC. Protein sequence: CASSVRGQGATSSYNEQFF.

This clonotype was counted a few times. The chain joins TRBV5-1 to TRBJ1-1; 7 bases map to TRBD1. This CDR3 contains 16 residues. V trimming: 4 bases; J trimming: 2 bases; junction bases outside the gene matches: 11. CDR1 is SGHRS, CDR2 YFSETQ, per germline. The CDR3: CASSVHRQGLNTEAFF. CDR3 in DNA: TGCGCCAGCAGCGTTCACCGACAGGGACTAAACACTGAAGCTTTCTTT.

This clonotype was detected ten times or more. J is TRBJ1-5 and V is TRBV27; weak D call: TRBD1 (5 bases). Trimming took 0 bases from V and 6 from J, leaving 12 bases between them. This CDR3 is built from 15 residues. Germline V CDR1 and CDR2: MNHEY, SMNVEV (reference sequence). CDR3 amino acids: CASSLSGGVGQPQHF. The DNA of the CDR3 is TGTGCCAGCAGTTTATCCGGGGGGGTCGGTCAGCCCCAGCATTTT.

This clonotype was seen a few times. V and J are TRBV30 and TRBJ2-2, with 7 bases aligning to TRBD1. Germline V CDR1 and CDR2: GTSNPN, SVGIG (reference sequence). This CDR3 has 15 amino acids. The ends lost 3 bases at V and 0 bases at J; junction bases unmatched: 4. Written as DNA, the CDR3 is TGTGCCTGGAGGGAGACAGGGACGAACACCGGGGAGCTGTTTTTT. Amino acid sequence: CAWRETGTNTGELFF.

Details on this clonotype: Since a much larger clone is just one base distant, this may be a read error. The genes are TRBV2 and TRBJ2-7, with D possibly TRBD2 on 5 matching bases. From germline, CDR1 is SNHLY and CDR2 FYNNEI. CDR3 length: 15 amino acids. The CDR3 DNA is TGTGCCAGCAGTGATCTGGTGGACTCCCCTTACGAGCAGCACTTC. Residues: CASSDLVDSPYEQHF. Drawing the rest from reference TRBV2 and TRBJ2-7, the complete variable domain is EPEVTQTPSHQVTQMGQEVILRCVPISNHLYFYWYRQILGQKVEFLVSFYNNEISEKSEIFDDQFSVERPDGSNFTLKIRSTKLEDSAMYFCASSDLVDSPYEQHFGPGTRLTVT.

This clonotype was seen repeatedly, ten times or more. The chain links TRBV12-3 or TRBV12-4 to TRBJ2-5, with D perhaps given as TRBD1 or TRBD2 (5 bases each). This CDR3 has 15 amino acids. V lost 5 bases to trimming and J lost 2 bases, with 15 bases between them. CDR3 in amino acids: CASSTGRLTQETQYF. The CDR3 DNA reads as TGTGCCAGCAGTACGGGACGGCTGACTCAAGAGACCCAGTACTTC.

This clonotype has at least ten counts. The V call is TRBV11-2, the J call TRBJ2-1; D is unresolved. Per the germline V gene, CDR1 is SGHAT and CDR2 is FQNNGV. The CDR3 length is 14 residues. The germline V and J ends were trimmed by 1 base and 9 bases, with 13 bases remaining between them. The chain's CDR3 is CASSLVGVPPEQFF. The DNA for the CDR3 is TGTGCCAGCAGCTTAGTGGGCGTCCCCCCTGAGCAGTTCTTC.